The 18 T cell receptor beta chains below come from one sample, sequenced in a study of blood T cells in healthy people across ages. Together with a sample-barcoded 5' primer, a J-beta primer mix was included in a second PCR lasting about 7 to 11 cycles. Each CDR3 protein is one row after TCRdb ran MiXCR on the 5' RACE reads. The table shows hundreds of thousands of distinct CDR3 sequences, with around two fifths occurring only once. The sequenced sample consisted of blood. These receptors were collected from a man aged 55 to 70 in good health.

The rearrangement joins TRBV15 to TRBJ2-1; D is perhaps TRBD1 or TRBD2 (5 bases each). The CDR3 runs to 13 residues. The V gene lost 2 bases and the J gene lost 9 bases, with 11 bases spanning the gap. The germline V gene has CDR1 LNHNV and CDR2 YYDKDF (reference sequence). CDR3 coding DNA: TGTGCCACCAGCAGAAAGAGAGGGGCTGAGCAGTTCTTC. Translating gives CATSRKRGAEQFF.

This clonotype occurred many times. This chain connects TRBV14 to TRBJ1-2; TRBD1 agrees at 9 bases. The CDR3 has 15 amino acids. CDR1 is SGHDN and CDR2 is FVKESK in the germline V gene. V gave up 4 bases and J gave up 4 bases; unmatched junction bases: 7. In DNA, the CDR3 is TGTGCCAGCAGCCCCCCGGGGACAGGGACCTATGGCTACACCTTC. This gives the protein CASSPPGTGTYGYTF.

The chain combines TRBV4-1 with TRBJ1-5, with unresolved D. The V end was cut by 0 bases, the J end by 7 bases, with 10 bases between. Germline CDR1 reads MGHRA; CDR2 reads YSYEKL. There are 14 residues in the CDR3. CDR3 region: CASSQDLLRQPQHF. CDR3 DNA: TGCGCCAGCAGCCAAGATCTGCTTAGGCAGCCCCAGCATTTT.

The rearrangement joins TRBV6-1 to TRBJ1-1; D call uncertain. In germline, CDR1 is MNHNS, CDR2 SASEGT. V was clipped by 4 bases and J by 6 bases, with 6 bases between them. This CDR3 region has 11 residues. The CDR3 DNA reads TGTGCCAGCAGTGCCTCCCCTGAAGCTTTCTTT. The encoded protein is CASSASPEAFF.

This clonotype was counted between two and nine times. V is TRBV6-1 and J is TRBJ2-7, with D perhaps matching TRBD2 (6 bases). CDR1 and CDR2 from the germline V gene are MNHNS and SASEGT. The CDR3 has 14 residues. Trimming removed 8 bases at V and 2 bases at J, with 16 bases between. CDR3 region: CASLRGTETYEQYF. CDR3 in DNA: TGTGCCAGCCTCCGGGGGACGGAGACCTACGAGCAGTACTTC.

This clonotype appeared many times. V usage is TRBV30 and J usage is TRBJ2-3; 8 positions agree with TRBD1. Germline V gives CDR1 GTSNPN, CDR2 SVGIG (reference sequence). Germline trimming cut 5 bases from V and 2 bases from J; bases unmatched to any gene: 9. The CDR3 is made up of 15 amino acids. The CDR3, as DNA: TGTGCCTGGTCCCCCGGGACAGGCTTCACAGATACGCAGTATTTT. Protein: CAWSPGTGFTDTQYF.

This clonotype appeared many times. The rearrangement uses TRBV3-1 and TRBJ2-7; D gene unclear. Germline CDR1 LGHDT, CDR2 YNNKEL (reference sequence). V lost 8 bases and J lost 5, with 16 bases in between. The CDR3 covers 13 residues. The CDR3 reads CASGNPGLDEQYF. Here the CDR3 DNA reads TGTGCCAGCGGAAACCCCGGTCTTGACGAGCAGTACTTC.

The chain couples TRBV3-1 to TRBJ1-4, with a weak D call TRBD1 (5 bases). The length of the CDR3 is 17 residues. With 1 base removed from V and 1 base from J, the gap between germline ends came to 13 bases. The germline V gene has CDR1 LGHDT and CDR2 YNNKEL (reference sequence). For the CDR3, the DNA is TGTGCCAGCAGCCAAGTTGGGGGACGAGAAACTAATGAAAAACTGTTTTTT. Its protein product is CASSQVGGRETNEKLFF.

The chain combines TRBV29-1 with TRBJ2-1; D is unresolved. The CDR3 has 11 residues. V lost 4 bases, J lost 9 bases, and 10 bases lay in between. Germline CDR1 is SQVTM and CDR2 is ANQGSEA. The CDR3: CSVGQLREQFF. The CDR3, as DNA: TGCAGCGTTGGCCAATTACGTGAGCAGTTCTTC.

The chain carries TRBV3-1 and TRBJ2-4; D is unclear. The J call is in doubt because the DNA end fits TRBJ2-5 better. This CDR3 has 14 residues. Per germline, CDR1 LGHDT and CDR2 YNNKEL (reference sequence). The DNA for the CDR3 is TGTGCCAGCAGCCAAAACTACCGGCGAGAGACCCAGTACTTC. It codes for CASSQNYRRETQYF.

This clonotype was picked up a small number of times. The V call is TRBV14, the J call TRBJ1-2; D gene uncertain. CDR1 is SGHDN, CDR2 FVKESK, per germline. The germline V and J ends were trimmed by 2 bases and 3 bases, with 16 bases remaining between them. The CDR3 is made up of 16 amino acids. This chain's CDR3 is CASSQRHPSLDYGYTF. The CDR3 region has the DNA TGTGCCAGCAGCCAACGGCACCCCTCCCTAGACTATGGCTACACCTTC.

The DNA for the CDR3 is TGTGCCAGCAGTAACATCGGGTCTCAGGTGTTCTTC. Its translation is CASSNIGSQVFF. V gene TRBV28 combines with J gene TRBJ2-1; no clear D. Germline V lookup: CDR1 MDHEN, CDR2 SYDVKM. V lost 5 bases, J lost 15 bases, and 17 bases lay in between. The CDR3 spans 12 residues.

The sample holds a few counts of this clonotype. J is TRBJ2-7 and V is TRBV27; D gene uncertain. The CDR3 length is 13 residues. V lost 5 bases and J lost 3, with 11 bases in between. Germline V gene data show CDR1 as MNHEY and CDR2 as SMNVEV (reference sequence). CDR3 in amino acids: CASSQRPYYEQYF. CDR3 in DNA: TGTGCCAGCAGTCAGCGACCTTACTACGAGCAGTACTTC.

This clonotype has just one count. The chain uses TRBV12-3 or TRBV12-4 and TRBJ2-7, with D uncertain. The J call may be faulty, since TRBJ2-5 better matches the DNA end. This CDR3 comprises 14 residues. The CDR3, as DNA: TGTGCCAGCAGCGGAGTGAGTTCGACAGAGACCCAGTACTTC. It codes for CASSGVSSTETQYF.

This rearrangement joins TRBV10-1 to TRBJ2-7, with 8 positions matching TRBD2. The CDR3 is made up of 15 amino acids. Germline V gives CDR1 WNHNN, CDR2 SYGVQD (reference sequence). With 3 bases clipped from V and 3 bases from J, the junction kept 7 bases outside the gene matches. The CDR3 region has the DNA TGCGCCAGCAGTGATGGTTCTAGCGGGCTCTACGAGCAGTACTTC. Its protein is CASSDGSSGLYEQYF.

This clonotype was counted a single time. The rearrangement links TRBV7-2 to TRBJ2-1; no clear D gene. The CDR3 contains 13 residues. Germline V gene data show CDR1 as SGHTA and CDR2 as FQGNSA. Trimming removed 5 bases from V and 2 bases from J, with 7 bases in between. The CDR3: CASSPDPYNEQFF. The DNA of the CDR3 is TGTGCCAGCAGCCCCGACCCCTACAATGAGCAGTTCTTC.

The chain is built from TRBV3-1 and TRBJ2-5; 8 nucleotides match TRBD2. V was pared by 4 bases and J by 5 bases, with 9 bases of the junction left unmatched. There are 15 residues in the CDR3. CDR1 and CDR2 from the germline V gene are LGHDT and YNNKEL (reference sequence). The CDR3 here is CASSPTRGASETQYF. CDR3 nucleotide sequence: TGTGCCAGCAGCCCTACGCGGGGGGCGAGTGAGACCCAGTACTTC.

CDR3: CASSYSTKGSNSYEQYF. In DNA form, the CDR3 reads TGTGCCAGCAGTTACTCTACAAAGGGCAGCAACTCCTACGAGCAGTACTTC. This sequence joins TRBV6-2 or TRBV6-3 and TRBJ2-7; no clear D. Germline assignment: CDR1 MNHEY and CDR2 SVGEGT. This CDR3 has 17 residues. V shed 0 bases and J shed 0 bases, with 15 bases lying between them.